This T cell receptor (beta chain) was captured in a study of chemoradiotherapy in HPV16-positive cancers. Findings and caveats of the study: Better recurrence-free survival went with HPV-responsive T-cell expansion in HPV16-positive patients. During treatment, candidate HPV-specific clones and E7-related motifs expanded in tumor.

About this clone itself: Its target is unknown.

This table comes from immunoSEQ multiplex PCR, and its TCRdb copy is limited to in-frame clones, with some not included. The table has roughly 5,000 clones, around 83% seen once. This receptor was obtained from a human donor with HPV-associated anogenital cancer. The source was tumor tissue, collected from a patient who underwent chemoradiotherapy.

The CDR3 DNA sequence: TGTGCCAGCAGCGCATCTGGGGGGGTAGATACGCAGTATTTT. Its protein is CASSASGGVDTQYF. The chain is built from TRBV7-3 and TRBJ2-3; 7 positions match TRBD2. The CDR3 sequence is 14 residues long. Germline CDR1 and CDR2: SGHTA and FQGTGA. Trimming removed 5 bases from V and 5 bases from J; junction bases left unmatched: 7.